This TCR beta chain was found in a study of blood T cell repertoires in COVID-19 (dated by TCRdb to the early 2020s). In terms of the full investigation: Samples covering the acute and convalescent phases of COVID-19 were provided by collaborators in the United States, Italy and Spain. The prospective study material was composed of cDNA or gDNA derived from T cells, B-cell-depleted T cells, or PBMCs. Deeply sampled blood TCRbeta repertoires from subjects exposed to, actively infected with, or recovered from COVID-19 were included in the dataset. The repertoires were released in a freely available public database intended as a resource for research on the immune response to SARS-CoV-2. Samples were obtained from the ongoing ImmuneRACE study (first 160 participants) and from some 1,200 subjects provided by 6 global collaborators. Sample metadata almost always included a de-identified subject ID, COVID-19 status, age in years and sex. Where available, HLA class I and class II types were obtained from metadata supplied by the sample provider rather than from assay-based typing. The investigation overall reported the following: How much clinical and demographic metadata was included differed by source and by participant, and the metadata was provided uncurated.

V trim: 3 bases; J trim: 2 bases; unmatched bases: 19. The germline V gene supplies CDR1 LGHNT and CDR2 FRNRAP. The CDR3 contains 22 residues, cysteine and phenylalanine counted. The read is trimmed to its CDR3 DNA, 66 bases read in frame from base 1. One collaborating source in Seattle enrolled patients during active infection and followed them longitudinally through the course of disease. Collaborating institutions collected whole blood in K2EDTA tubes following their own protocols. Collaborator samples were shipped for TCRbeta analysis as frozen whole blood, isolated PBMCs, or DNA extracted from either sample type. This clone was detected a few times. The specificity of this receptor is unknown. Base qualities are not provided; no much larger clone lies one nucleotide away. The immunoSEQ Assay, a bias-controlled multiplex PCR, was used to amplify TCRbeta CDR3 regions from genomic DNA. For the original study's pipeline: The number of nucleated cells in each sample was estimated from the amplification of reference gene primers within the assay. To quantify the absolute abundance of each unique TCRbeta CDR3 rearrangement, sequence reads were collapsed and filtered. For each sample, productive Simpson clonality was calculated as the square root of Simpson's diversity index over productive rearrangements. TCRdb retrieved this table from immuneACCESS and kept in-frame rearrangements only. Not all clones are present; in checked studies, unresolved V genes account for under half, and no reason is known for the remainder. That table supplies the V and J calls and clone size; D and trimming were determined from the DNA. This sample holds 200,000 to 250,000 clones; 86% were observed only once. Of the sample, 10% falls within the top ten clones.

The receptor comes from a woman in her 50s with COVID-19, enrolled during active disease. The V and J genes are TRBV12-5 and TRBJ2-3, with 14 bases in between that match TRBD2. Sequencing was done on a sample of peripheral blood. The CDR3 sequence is CASGFRTPIPGLAGVNTDTQYF. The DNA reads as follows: TGTGCTAGTGGTTTCCGGACTCCCATTCCGGGACTAGCGGGGGTGAACACAGATACGCAGTATTTT. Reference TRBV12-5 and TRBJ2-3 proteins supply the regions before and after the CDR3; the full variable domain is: DARVTQTPRHKVTEMGQEVTMRCQPILGHNTVFWYRQTMMQGLELLAYFRNRAPLDDSGMPKDRFSAEMPDATLATLKIQPSEPRDSAVYFCASGFRTPIPGLAGVNTDTQYFGPGTRLTVL.